This record looks at one T cell receptor (beta chain) sequence and its context. Source study methods: Estimation of nucleated cell counts relied on the amplification of reference gene primers. Clones were read by immunoSEQ multiplex PCR, and TCRdb kept only the in-frame ones, dropping some. V and J calls and clone size come straight from that table; D and trimming were deduced from the DNA. The sample has a few hundred thousand clones; roughly nine tenths are singletons. The record originates from a study of blood T cell repertoires in COVID-19. Overall study context: COVID-19 samples from acute and convalescent phases originated in the United States, Italy and Spain. T cells, B-cell-depleted T cells, or PBMCs provided the cDNA or gDNA that served as material.

CDR3 size: 16 residues. The germline CDR1 and CDR2 sequences are SEHNR and FQNEAQ (reference sequence). V dropped 5 bases and J dropped 3 bases, with 19 bases sitting between them. The source of this sequence is a man aged 18 to 35 with active or convalescent COVID-19. The chain carries TRBV7-9 and TRBJ2-5, with a tentative D call TRBD2 (5 bases). The source material was peripheral blood. CDR3 nucleotides: TGTGCCAGCAGCGCAGGCACGGGTCTGAGGGAAGAGACCCAGTACTTC. Translation: CASSAGTGLREETQYF. Complete variable domain (other parts from reference TRBV7-9 and TRBJ2-5): DTGVSQNPRHKITKRGQNVTFRCDPISEHNRLYWYRQTLGQGPEFLTYFQNEAQLEKSRLLSDRFSAERPKGSFSTLEIQRTEQGDSAMYLCASSAGTGLREETQYFGPGTRLLVL.